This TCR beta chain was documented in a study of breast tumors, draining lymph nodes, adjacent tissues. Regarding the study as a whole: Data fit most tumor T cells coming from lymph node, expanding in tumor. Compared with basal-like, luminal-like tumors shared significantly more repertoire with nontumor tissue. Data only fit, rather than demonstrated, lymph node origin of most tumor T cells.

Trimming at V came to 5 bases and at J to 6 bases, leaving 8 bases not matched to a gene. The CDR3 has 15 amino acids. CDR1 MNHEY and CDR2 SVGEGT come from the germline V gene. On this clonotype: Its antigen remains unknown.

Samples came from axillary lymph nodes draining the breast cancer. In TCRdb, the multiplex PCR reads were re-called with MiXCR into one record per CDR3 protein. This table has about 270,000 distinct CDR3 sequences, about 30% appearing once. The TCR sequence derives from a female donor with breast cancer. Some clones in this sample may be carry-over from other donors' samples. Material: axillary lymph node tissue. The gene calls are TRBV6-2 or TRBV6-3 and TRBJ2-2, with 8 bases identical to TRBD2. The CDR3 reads CASSEAGGRPGELFF. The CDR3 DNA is TGTGCCAGCAGTGAGGCGGGCGGGAGGCCCGGGGAGCTGTTTTTT.